This T cell receptor (beta chain) comes out of a study of PD-1 blockade in classical Hodgkin lymphoma. The repertoire was sequenced with immunoSEQ multiplex PCR; TCRdb's copy has only in-frame clones and lacks some. Among 9,000 or so clones, more than 75% were seen once, and the ten largest hold approximately 25%. V lost 2 bases and J lost 8, with 15 bases in between. This CDR3 is built from 14 residues. Germline CDR1 is MDHEN and CDR2 is SYDVKM. The sample holds one count of this clone. Its antigen remains unknown. Noted time point: cycle 4 day 1 (C4D1), after 5 to 7 weeks of nivolumab. Brentuximab vedotin exposure varied, and every patient relapsed after autologous stem cell transplantation. Study-level points and caveats: Exclusion covered patients beginning nivolumab under 1 year post-ASCT. Diversity in CD4+ TCRs, unlike that measured in CD8+ TCRs, had risen significantly by C4D1.

The chain recombines TRBV28 with TRBJ1-1, with a weak D call TRBD1 (6 bases). This receptor was identified in a human donor with classical Hodgkin lymphoma. Sequenced here: peripheral blood mononuclear cells (PBMCs), sampled before the fourth cycle of nivolumab. The CDR3 here is CASSLGSGRGEAFF. For the CDR3, the DNA is TGTGCCAGCAGTTTAGGGTCGGGCAGGGGAGAAGCTTTCTTT.